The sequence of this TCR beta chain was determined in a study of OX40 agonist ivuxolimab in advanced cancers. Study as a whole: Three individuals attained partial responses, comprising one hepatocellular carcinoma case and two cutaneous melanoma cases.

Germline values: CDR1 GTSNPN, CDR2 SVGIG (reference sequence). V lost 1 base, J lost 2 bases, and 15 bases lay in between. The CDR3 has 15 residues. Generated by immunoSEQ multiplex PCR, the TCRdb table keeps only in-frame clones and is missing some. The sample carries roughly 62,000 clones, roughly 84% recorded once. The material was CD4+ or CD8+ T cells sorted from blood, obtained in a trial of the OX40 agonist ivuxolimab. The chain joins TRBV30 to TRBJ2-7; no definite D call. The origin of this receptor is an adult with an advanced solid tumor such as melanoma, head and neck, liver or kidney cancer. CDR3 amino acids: CAWSGGYLSTYEQYF. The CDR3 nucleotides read TGTGCCTGGAGTGGTGGGTACTTGTCGACCTACGAGCAGTACTTC.